A selection of T cell receptor beta chains follows, all from one sample in a study of cytomegalovirus exposure and HLA in healthy donors. Assay used: immunoSEQ multiplex PCR; TCRdb lists only in-frame clones, some missing. The sample lists 150,000 to 180,000 clones; approximately 86% were seen once. The specimen sequenced was PBMCs. The receptors were sampled from a woman in her 50s in good health and CMV-seropositive. The CDR3 runs from the conserved cysteine through the conserved F or W. The D gene is left open where the match is weak. Only some rows state a clone size, as once, few, many or a class for expanded clones.

J gene: TRBJ2-7
clone size: .
D gene: TRBD1
V gene: TRBV6-6
CDR3 DNA: TGTGCCAGCGGCCGAGGACAGGGTCCCTACGAGCAGTACTTC
CDR3 protein: CASGRGQGPYEQYF

J gene: TRBJ2-1
clone size: .
D gene: TRBD2
V gene: TRBV4-3
CDR3 DNA: TGCGCCAGCAGCCCGGGACTAGCGGAGGGCGAGCAGTTCTTC
CDR3 protein: CASSPGLAEGEQFF

J gene: TRBJ2-6
clone size: .
D gene: TRBD2
V gene: TRBV9
CDR3 DNA: TGTGCCAGCAGCGTGTCTGGACTAGCGGGGGGGGCGAGCGGGGCCAACGTCCTGACTTTC
CDR3 protein: CASSVSGLAGGASGANVLTF

J gene: TRBJ2-5
clone size: .
D gene: .
V gene: TRBV5-1
CDR3 DNA: TGCGCCAGCAGCTTGGCCGTCGGTGGAGGGGGCGCAAGGAAAGAGACCCAGTACTTC
CDR3 protein: CASSLAVGGGGARKETQYF

J gene: TRBJ1-1
clone size: .
D gene: .
V gene: TRBV4-3
CDR3 DNA: TGCGCCAGCAGTCGACAGGCCCAGGGCACTGAAGCTTTCTTT
CDR3 protein: CASSRQAQGTEAFF

J gene: TRBJ1-1
clone size: .
D gene: .
V gene: TRBV15
CDR3 DNA: TGTGCCACCCGGGGTTTTGGCACTGAAGCTTTCTTT
CDR3 protein: CATRGFGTEAFF

J gene: TRBJ1-5
clone size: .
D gene: TRBD1
V gene: TRBV27
CDR3 DNA: TGTGCCAGCAGTTTGGGGACAGGGATCAATCAGCCCCAGCATTTT
CDR3 protein: CASSLGTGINQPQHF

J gene: TRBJ1-4
clone size: .
D gene: .
V gene: TRBV18
CDR3 DNA: TGTGCCAGCTCCTCCTCCCAGGGGAATAATGAAAAACTGTTTTTT
CDR3 protein: CASSSSQGNNEKLFF

J gene: TRBJ2-7
clone size: .
D gene: TRBD1
V gene: TRBV7-2
CDR3 DNA: TGTGCCAGCAGCTTAGCCTCCGGGACAGGGTCCTACGAGCAGTACTTC
CDR3 protein: CASSLASGTGSYEQYF

J gene: TRBJ2-7
clone size: once
D gene: TRBD1
V gene: TRBV5-4
CDR3 DNA: TGTGCCAGCAGCTTGGGGGACAGGGTCCCCTCCTACGAGCAGTACTTC
CDR3 protein: CASSLGDRVPSYEQYF

J gene: TRBJ2-3
clone size: .
D gene: .
V gene: TRBV5-4
CDR3 DNA: TGTGCCAGCAGCTTGGCAGGACTACGAGTTACGCAGTATTTT
CDR3 protein: CASSLAGLRVTQYF

J gene: TRBJ2-1
clone size: .
D gene: TRBD1
V gene: TRBV7-2
CDR3 DNA: TGTGCCAGCAGCTCTACCGGACAGGGGGCCAATGAGCAGTTCTTC
CDR3 protein: CASSSTGQGANEQFF

J gene: TRBJ2-4
clone size: .
D gene: .
V gene: TRBV7-9
CDR3 DNA: TGTGCCAGCAGCTTAGCCGGGACCAAAAACATTCAGTACTTC
CDR3 protein: CASSLAGTKNIQYF

J gene: TRBJ2-3
clone size: .
D gene: .
V gene: TRBV5-8
CDR3 DNA: TGTGCCAGCAGCTTGGGGCGGGGGCCAAGCACAGATACGCAGTATTTT
CDR3 protein: CASSLGRGPSTDTQYF

J gene: TRBJ2-3
clone size: once
D gene: TRBD2
V gene: TRBV2
CDR3 DNA: TGTGCCACCCTTGAGACTAGCGGGAGAAACACAGATACGCAGTATTTT
CDR3 protein: CATLETSGRNTDTQYF

J gene: TRBJ1-2
clone size: .
D gene: TRBD1
V gene: TRBV11-1
CDR3 DNA: TGTGCCAGCAGCCCTAGGGACAGGGCGGACTATGGCTACACCTTC
CDR3 protein: CASSPRDRADYGYTF

J gene: TRBJ2-3
clone size: .
D gene: .
V gene: TRBV4-2
CDR3 DNA: TGTGCCAGCAGCCAAGCGCGGGATACGCAGTATTTT
CDR3 protein: CASSQARDTQYF

J gene: TRBJ2-7
clone size: .
D gene: TRBD1
V gene: TRBV6-5
CDR3 DNA: TGTGCCAGCAGTTACGGCCAGGGGGCAACCTCCTACGAGCAGTACTTC
CDR3 protein: CASSYGQGATSYEQYF

J gene: TRBJ2-7
clone size: .
D gene: TRBD2
V gene: TRBV11-3
CDR3 DNA: TGTGCCAGCAGCTTACGACTAGCGGGGGAGCAGTACTTC
CDR3 protein: CASSLRLAGEQYF

J gene: TRBJ1-1
clone size: .
D gene: TRBD1
V gene: TRBV6-5
CDR3 DNA: TGTGCCAGCAGCGCCGACAGGGACACTGAAGCTTTCTTT
CDR3 protein: CASSADRDTEAFF

J gene: TRBJ2-7
clone size: .
D gene: TRBD2
V gene: TRBV15
CDR3 DNA: TGTGCCACCAGCAGACGAATACCAACTAGCGGCCTAACTTACGAGCAGTACTTC
CDR3 protein: CATSRRIPTSGLTYEQYF

J gene: TRBJ2-3
clone size: .
D gene: TRBD2
V gene: TRBV7-2
CDR3 DNA: TGTGCCAGCAGCTACACTAGCGGGGGAAATACGCAGTATTTT
CDR3 protein: CASSYTSGGNTQYF

J gene: TRBJ1-1
clone size: .
D gene: .
V gene: TRBV29-1
CDR3 DNA: TGCAGCGTTGAAAACGGGATTGCTGAAGCTTTCTTT
CDR3 protein: CSVENGIAEAFF

J gene: TRBJ1-5
clone size: few
D gene: .
V gene: TRBV2
CDR3 DNA: TGTGCCAGCAGTGAAATAGATAATCAGCCCCAGCATTTT
CDR3 protein: CASSEIDNQPQHF

J gene: TRBJ1-2
clone size: .
D gene: .
V gene: TRBV14
CDR3 DNA: TGTGCCAGCAGCCAAGTTGCAGGACTCTATGGCTACACCTTC
CDR3 protein: CASSQVAGLYGYTF

J gene: TRBJ1-4
clone size: .
D gene: .
V gene: TRBV21-1
CDR3 DNA: TGTGCCAGCAGCATTTGGGCGGGTCGGGAAAAACTGTTTTTT
CDR3 protein: CASSIWAGREKLFF

J gene: TRBJ1-5
clone size: .
D gene: TRBD1
V gene: TRBV15
CDR3 DNA: TGTGCCACCAGCAATTCGGGACAGGGTATCAATCAGCCCCAGCATTTT
CDR3 protein: CATSNSGQGINQPQHF

J gene: TRBJ2-1
clone size: .
D gene: TRBD2
V gene: TRBV5-6
CDR3 DNA: TGTGCCAGCAGCTTTGCTAGCGGGGCACTAGTTAATGAGCAGTTCTTC
CDR3 protein: CASSFASGALVNEQFF

J gene: TRBJ2-1
clone size: .
D gene: TRBD1
V gene: TRBV7-3
CDR3 DNA: TGTGCCAGCAGCTTACCACAGGGGGCGTTCAATGAGCAGTTCTTC
CDR3 protein: CASSLPQGAFNEQFF

J gene: TRBJ2-7
clone size: .
D gene: TRBD1
V gene: TRBV7-2
CDR3 DNA: TGTGCCAGCAGCCCACGAACTAGGTTGGGGACAGGGAGGTACGAGCAGTACTTC
CDR3 protein: CASSPRTRLGTGRYEQYF

J gene: TRBJ1-6
clone size: .
D gene: .
V gene: TRBV4-3
CDR3 DNA: TGCGCCAGCAGCCAAGAGGAGGGAGGCTCACCCCTCCACTTT
CDR3 protein: CASSQEEGGSPLHF

J gene: TRBJ1-5
clone size: .
D gene: .
V gene: TRBV19
CDR3 DNA: TGTGCCAGTAGTATAACCGGACATAGCAATCAGCCCCAGCATTTT
CDR3 protein: CASSITGHSNQPQHF

J gene: TRBJ2-7
clone size: .
D gene: .
V gene: TRBV18
CDR3 DNA: TGTGCCAGCTCAGCAGACAGGTCCTACGAGCAGTACTTC
CDR3 protein: CASSADRSYEQYF

J gene: TRBJ1-6
clone size: .
D gene: .
V gene: TRBV5-8
CDR3 DNA: TGTGCCAGCAGCTTGGGGCAGGGGCAAACTCCCCTCCACTTT
CDR3 protein: CASSLGQGQTPLHF

J gene: TRBJ2-7
clone size: .
D gene: TRBD1
V gene: TRBV27
CDR3 DNA: TGTGCCAGCGGGTACCGGGACAGGGGCAGGGAGCAGTACTTC
CDR3 protein: CASGYRDRGREQYF

J gene: TRBJ2-3
clone size: .
D gene: .
V gene: TRBV7-2
CDR3 DNA: TGTGCCAGCAGCCCCGACAGATCTAGCACAGATACGCAGTATTTT
CDR3 protein: CASSPDRSSTDTQYF

J gene: TRBJ1-2
clone size: .
D gene: TRBD1
V gene: TRBV5-1
CDR3 DNA: TGCGCCAGCAGCGCGGACGGACAGGGAATCGGCTACACCTTC
CDR3 protein: CASSADGQGIGYTF

J gene: TRBJ2-7
clone size: .
D gene: .
V gene: TRBV27
CDR3 DNA: TGTGCCAGCAGGATAAACAGGGACTCCTACGAGCAGTACTTC
CDR3 protein: CASRINRDSYEQYF

J gene: TRBJ1-6
clone size: .
D gene: .
V gene: TRBV30
CDR3 DNA: TGTGCCTGGAGTTTGAGTATCGATTCACCCCTCCACTTT
CDR3 protein: CAWSLSIDSPLHF

J gene: TRBJ2-3
clone size: .
D gene: TRBD2
V gene: TRBV25-1
CDR3 DNA: TGTGCCAGCAGTGAATGGGGACTAGGAGCTTCCACAGATACGCAGTATTTT
CDR3 protein: CASSEWGLGASTDTQYF

J gene: TRBJ2-7
clone size: .
D gene: .
V gene: TRBV7-8
CDR3 DNA: TGTGCCAGCAGCTTAGCGGCTCGGAGGACAGCGCGTAACTACGAGCAGTACTTC
CDR3 protein: CASSLAARRTARNYEQYF

J gene: TRBJ2-1
clone size: .
D gene: .
V gene: TRBV7-9
CDR3 DNA: TGTTCCAGCAGCTTAGCGCCGCGGTCGTTACTAGAGCAGTTCTTC
CDR3 protein: CSSSLAPRSLLEQFF

J gene: TRBJ1-2
clone size: .
D gene: TRBD1
V gene: TRBV18
CDR3 DNA: TGTGCCAGCTCACCACGAGGCCAGGGGGATGGCTACACCTTC
CDR3 protein: CASSPRGQGDGYTF

J gene: TRBJ1-1
clone size: .
D gene: TRBD1
V gene: TRBV10-3
CDR3 DNA: TGTGCCATCAGTGGAACAGGGGATAAGACTGAAGCTTTCTTT
CDR3 protein: CAISGTGDKTEAFF

J gene: TRBJ1-5
clone size: .
D gene: .
V gene: TRBV2
CDR3 DNA: TGTGCCAGCAGTGAAGAACCGAGTCAAACTTATAGCAATCAGCCCCAGCATTTT
CDR3 protein: CASSEEPSQTYSNQPQHF

J gene: TRBJ2-7
clone size: .
D gene: .
V gene: TRBV19
CDR3 DNA: TGTGCCAGTAGTGACAGTCCTTCCTCCTACGAGCAGTACTTC
CDR3 protein: CASSDSPSSYEQYF

J gene: TRBJ2-7
clone size: .
D gene: TRBD1
V gene: TRBV29-1
CDR3 DNA: TGCAGCGCCTTGACAGGGGTCAACGAGCAGTACTTC
CDR3 protein: CSALTGVNEQYF

J gene: TRBJ1-3
clone size: .
D gene: TRBD1
V gene: TRBV7-8
CDR3 DNA: TGTGCCAGCAGCCCCCAGGGGGCTAGTGGAAACACCATATATTTT
CDR3 protein: CASSPQGASGNTIYF

J gene: TRBJ1-5
clone size: few
D gene: .
V gene: TRBV2
CDR3 DNA: TGTGCCAGCAGTGAAGGGGCCAACGCACAGCCCCAGCATTTT
CDR3 protein: CASSEGANAQPQHF

J gene: TRBJ2-7
clone size: .
D gene: TRBD1
V gene: TRBV19
CDR3 DNA: TGTGCCAGTAGCCTCGGGACAGGGAAGGGTTACGAGCAGTACTTC
CDR3 protein: CASSLGTGKGYEQYF

J gene: TRBJ2-1
clone size: few
D gene: TRBD2
V gene: TRBV6-5
CDR3 DNA: TGTGCCATCGCGGGGGGGCCCCGAGATGAGCAGTTCTTC
CDR3 protein: CAIAGGPRDEQFF

J gene: TRBJ2-3
clone size: .
D gene: .
V gene: TRBV5-1
CDR3 DNA: TGCGCCAGCAGCTTGGGGGGGGAAGATACGCAGTATTTT
CDR3 protein: CASSLGGEDTQYF

J gene: TRBJ2-2
clone size: .
D gene: .
V gene: TRBV7-2
CDR3 DNA: TGTGCCAGCAGCTTATCTGGGGGGACGAACACCGGGGAGCTGTTTTTT
CDR3 protein: CASSLSGGTNTGELFF

J gene: TRBJ2-1
clone size: .
D gene: TRBD1
V gene: TRBV18
CDR3 DNA: TGTGCCAGCTCACCGCCGGGACAGGCTAGCAATGAGCAGTTCTTC
CDR3 protein: CASSPPGQASNEQFF

J gene: TRBJ1-2
clone size: .
D gene: TRBD1
V gene: TRBV27
CDR3 DNA: TGTGCCAGCAGTTTATTTCCCTGGGACAGGGGAGGCTACACCTTC
CDR3 protein: CASSLFPWDRGGYTF

J gene: TRBJ2-3
clone size: .
D gene: TRBD2
V gene: TRBV13
CDR3 DNA: TGTGCCAGCGGTTCCTTAGCGGGCAACATCGGTACGCAGTATTTT
CDR3 protein: CASGSLAGNIGTQYF

J gene: TRBJ2-3
clone size: few
D gene: TRBD2
V gene: TRBV19
CDR3 DNA: TGTGCCAGTAGCGGGGGGTGGGGCACAGATACGCAGTATTTT
CDR3 protein: CASSGGWGTDTQYF